A single sample gave rise to the 31 T cell receptor beta chains below, sequenced in a study of cytomegalovirus exposure and HLA in healthy donors. Vbeta (60) and Jbeta (13) primers were used in the PCR. The data were produced by immunoSEQ multiplex PCR, yet TCRdb's version contains in-frame clones alone and is incomplete. This table holds 100,000 to 150,000 clones, 80% to 90% found once. Sequenced material: PBMCs. The receptors here all came from a man between 35 and 55 years old in good health and CMV-seronegative.

In this sample, this clone is medium-sized. The genes are TRBV6-5 and TRBJ2-5, with D possibly being TRBD1 (5 bases). Per germline, CDR1 MNHEY and CDR2 SVGAGI. This CDR3 has 15 residues. V shed 6 bases and J shed 1 base, with 15 bases lying between them. CDR3 loop: CASSRSRQLQETQYF. Here the CDR3 DNA reads TGTGCCAGCAGCCGCAGCAGACAGCTCCAAGAGACCCAGTACTTC.

This clone has a handful of counts. The rearrangement links TRBV11-3 to TRBJ2-1, with 16 bases aligning to TRBD2. Germline loops: CDR1 SGHNT, CDR2 YENEEA. Trimming took 5 bases from V and 9 from J; bases not matched to a gene: 19. This CDR3 spans 20 amino acids. The CDR3 protein is CASSIGPGTSGRVGQAEQFF. The CDR3, as DNA: TGTGCCAGCAGCATTGGCCCTGGGACTAGCGGGAGGGTCGGCCAGGCTGAGCAGTTCTTC.

This clone was counted between two and nine times. The rearrangement joins TRBV4-1 to TRBJ2-7, with 8 bases aligning to TRBD2. There are 18 residues in the CDR3. Germline V gene sequence: CDR1 MGHRA, CDR2 YSYEKL. Losses at the gene ends were 2 bases for V and 4 bases for J; bases not matched to a gene: 16. CDR3 sequence: CASSQTPGLSGSQYEQYF. The CDR3 bases are TGCGCCAGCAGCCAAACCCCGGGGCTAAGCGGGAGTCAATACGAGCAGTACTTC.

This rearrangement joins TRBV13 to TRBJ2-2; D perhaps matches TRBD2 (6 bases). CDR1 and CDR2 (germline): PRHDT, FYEKMQ (reference sequence). The CDR3 runs to 16 residues. Trimming pared 4 bases from V and 3 bases from J, leaving 15 bases between. CDR3 in DNA: TGTGCCAGCAGCTGGGACTGGGACCTTTACACCGGGGAGCTGTTTTTT. This gives the protein CASSWDWDLYTGELFF.

The chain couples TRBV6-1 to TRBJ1-2, with D possibly TRBD1 on 6 matching bases. Looked up from germline, CDR1 is MNHNS and CDR2 is SASEGT. Trimming removed 8 bases at V and 2 bases at J, with 18 bases between. CDR3 length: 15 residues. The chain's CDR3 is CASENPDSLNYGYTF. CDR3 bases: TGTGCCAGCGAGAACCCGGACAGCTTGAACTATGGCTACACCTTC.

The chain has TRBV6-4 and TRBJ2-1; 9 bases agree with TRBD2. Germline-derived CDR1 and CDR2 are MRHNA and SNTAGT. The CDR3 extends over 15 amino acids. The V gene end was trimmed by 0 bases and the J gene end by 6 bases; junction bases not matched to a gene: 3. Here the CDR3 reads CASSDSAGGLNEQFF. CDR3 sequence (DNA): TGTGCCAGCAGTGACTCAGCGGGAGGCCTCAATGAGCAGTTCTTC.

The chain couples TRBV6-5 to TRBJ1-4; maybe TRBD1 (5 bases). V lost 2 bases and J 8 bases, leaving 15 bases between the germline ends. The germline CDR1 and CDR2 sequences are MNHEY and SVGAGI. This CDR3 contains 15 residues. The CDR3: CASSYVPQEYEKLFF. The CDR3, as DNA: TGTGCCAGCAGTTACGTGCCACAGGAATACGAAAAACTGTTTTTT.

V usage is TRBV7-6 and J usage is TRBJ2-1, with a tentative D call TRBD1 (6 bases). V shed 4 bases and J shed 5 bases, with 9 bases lying between them. This CDR3 region has 13 residues. CDR1 is SGHVS, CDR2 FNYEAQ, per germline. The DNA for the CDR3 is TGTGCCAGCAGCTCATGGACAGACAATGAGCAGTTCTTC. This codes for CASSSWTDNEQFF. The variable domain in full, with the rest retrieved from reference TRBV7-6 and TRBJ2-1, is GAGVSQSPRYKVTKRGQDVALRCDPISGHVSLYWYRQALGQGPEFLTYFNYEAQQDKSGLPNDRFSAERPEGSISTLTIQRTEQRDSAMYRCASSSWTDNEQFFGPGTRLTVL.

The chain combines TRBV27 with TRBJ2-1; 16 bases match TRBD2. Per the germline V gene, CDR1 is MNHEY and CDR2 is SMNVEV (reference sequence). Unmatched junction bases numbered 5, after V lost 8 bases and J lost 7 bases. The CDR3 extends over 15 amino acids. The CDR3 nucleotides read TGTGCCAGCGGGGGACTAGCGGGAGGGGAGAATGAGCAGTTCTTC. As protein: CASGGLAGGENEQFF.

The chain links TRBV5-6 to TRBJ2-7; 7 bases are shared with TRBD1. The CDR3 sequence is 17 residues long. The germline V gene has CDR1 SGHDT and CDR2 YYEEEE. Germline trimming cut 1 base from V and 5 bases from J; bases unmatched to any gene: 15. The CDR3 reads CASSLFRRQGWYHEQYF. CDR3 DNA sequence: TGTGCCAGCAGCTTGTTCCGCCGACAGGGCTGGTACCACGAGCAGTACTTC. Filled out from reference TRBV5-6 and TRBJ2-7, the complete variable domain reads DAGVTQSPTHLIKTRGQQVTLRCSPKSGHDTVSWYQQALGQGPQFIFQYYEEEERQRGNFPDRFSGHQFPNYSSELNVNALLLGDSALYLCASSLFRRQGWYHEQYFGPGTRLTVT.

This clone came up once. The V and J genes are TRBV5-1 and TRBJ1-2; D possibly corresponds to TRBD1 (6 bases). The CDR3 spans 15 residues. V gave up 4 bases and J gave up 3 bases, with 16 bases separating them. Germline V lookup: CDR1 SGHRS, CDR2 YFSETQ. CDR3 nucleotides: TGCGCCAGCAGCCCACCGCCAGGGGCTCACTATGGCTACACCTTC. Protein sequence: CASSPPPGAHYGYTF.

The gene calls are TRBV30 and TRBJ1-1, with D possibly TRBD1 on 6 matching bases. The CDR3 sequence is 13 residues long. V was clipped by 1 base and J by 1 base, with 7 bases between them. Germline loops: CDR1 GTSNPN, CDR2 SVGIG (reference sequence). The CDR3 loop is CAWSATGNTEAFF. CDR3 bases: TGTGCCTGGAGTGCGACAGGGAACACTGAAGCTTTCTTT.

The chain couples TRBV27 to TRBJ1-3; D may be TRBD1 (6 bases). The CDR3 has 14 residues. Germline CDR1 MNHEY, CDR2 SMNVEV (reference sequence). Trimming removed 5 bases from V and 1 base from J, with 9 bases in between. CDR3 nucleotide sequence: TGTGCCAGCAGTGATACAGGGTCTGGAAACACCATATATTTT. Translation: CASSDTGSGNTIYF.

This rearrangement joins TRBV5-6 to TRBJ2-7; unclear D gene. Germline CDR1 is SGHDT and CDR2 is YYEEEE. This CDR3 spans 12 amino acids. V was clipped by 7 bases and J by 6 bases, with 14 bases between them. The CDR3: CASGPRSSEQYF. CDR3 nucleotides: TGTGCCAGCGGGCCCCGCTCATCCGAGCAGTACTTC.

This clone has ten or more counts. The J gene is TRBJ1-6, the V gene TRBV6-1; possible D gene TRBD1, 5 bases. Germline V gives CDR1 MNHNS, CDR2 SASEGT. The CDR3 contains 14 residues. V was shortened by 4 bases and J by 2 bases, with 6 bases between the two germline ends. The DNA of the CDR3 is TGTGCCAGCAGTGCGACAGCCTATAATTCACCCCTCCACTTT. The encoded protein is CASSATAYNSPLHF.

The count of this clone is one. The chain uses TRBV5-6 and TRBJ2-7; 7 positions match TRBD1. With V trimmed by 4 bases and J by 0 bases, 10 bases remained unmatched. The CDR3 extends over 16 amino acids. The germline V gene encodes CDR1 SGHDT and CDR2 YYEEEE. The CDR3 coding sequence is TGTGCCAGCAGCGCCGTCTCGGGACAGAACTCCTACGAGCAGTACTTC. Amino acids: CASSAVSGQNSYEQYF. Full variable domain (remainder filled in from reference TRBV5-6 and TRBJ2-7): DAGVTQSPTHLIKTRGQQVTLRCSPKSGHDTVSWYQQALGQGPQFIFQYYEEEERQRGNFPDRFSGHQFPNYSSELNVNALLLGDSALYLCASSAVSGQNSYEQYFGPGTRLTVT.

The DNA for the CDR3 is TGTGCCAGCAGGGAGACTAGCGGGAGCAATGAGCAGTTCTTC. This encodes CASRETSGSNEQFF. J is TRBJ2-1 and V is TRBV6-5, with TRBD2 matching over 12 bases. The germline V gene encodes CDR1 MNHEY and CDR2 SVGAGI. Germline trimming cut 6 bases from V and 6 bases from J; bases unmatched to any gene: 3. The CDR3 loop spans 14 amino acids.

The table lists this clone with a few counts. V gene TRBV9 combines with J gene TRBJ2-2; 8 nucleotides agree with TRBD2. The germline V gene encodes CDR1 SGDLS and CDR2 YYNGEE. The CDR3 is made up of 15 amino acids. The V segment lost 3 bases and the J segment 6 bases; nucleotides outside the gene matches: 7. The CDR3 is CASSARGLGAGELFF. The CDR3 nucleotides read TGTGCCAGCAGCGCTAGGGGACTAGGCGCCGGGGAGCTGTTTTTT.

The chain employs TRBV11-1 and TRBJ2-2; D is uncertain. The germline V gene encodes CDR1 SGHAT and CDR2 FQDESV (reference sequence). The length of the CDR3 is 11 residues. V lost 5 bases, J lost 7 bases, and 5 bases lay in between. This CDR3 reads CASSRFGELFF. The CDR3 DNA follows: TGTGCCAGCAGCCGGTTCGGGGAGCTGTTTTTT.

The rearrangement joins TRBV7-9 to TRBJ2-3, with 7 positions matching TRBD1. V lost 5 bases to trimming and J lost 0 bases; unmatched junction nucleotides: 8. Germline values: CDR1 SEHNR, CDR2 FQNEAQ (reference sequence). There are 16 residues in the CDR3. CDR3 residues: CASSAPPGQSTDTQYF. In DNA form, the CDR3 reads TGTGCCAGCAGCGCACCGCCGGGACAGAGCACAGATACGCAGTATTTT.

The J gene is TRBJ2-2, the V gene TRBV10-3, with TRBD1 identical over 7 bases. Trimming removed 0 bases from V and 6 bases from J; junction bases left unmatched: 4. Germline CDR1 reads ENHRY; CDR2 reads SYGVKD. This CDR3 is 15 amino acids long. CDR3 DNA: TGTGCCATCAGTGAGTCGAGGGGGCAGCCCGGGGAGCTGTTTTTT. Translation: CAISESRGQPGELFF.

This clone was observed a handful of times. V gene TRBV5-4 combines with J gene TRBJ2-3; 8 nucleotides match TRBD2. The CDR3 has 12 amino acids. Germline CDR1 reads SGHNT; CDR2 reads YYREEE (reference sequence). V gave up 10 bases and J gave up 4 bases; unmatched junction bases: 5. CDR3 region: CAFSGGPDTQYF. CDR3 DNA: TGTGCCTTCAGCGGGGGTCCAGATACGCAGTATTTT.

V is TRBV15 and J is TRBJ1-3, with 9 nucleotides matching TRBD1. V lost 4 bases to trimming and J lost 3 bases; unmatched junction nucleotides: 7. The CDR3 covers 16 residues. Germline V gene sequence: CDR1 LNHNV, CDR2 YYDKDF (reference sequence). CDR3 coding DNA: TGTGCCACCAGCAAATACAGGGGGCGCGTTGGAAACACCATATATTTT. As protein: CATSKYRGRVGNTIYF.

This chain connects TRBV5-1 to TRBJ1-1; TRBD1 aligns across 8 bases. Germline assignment: CDR1 SGHRS and CDR2 YFSETQ. J was trimmed by 5 bases and V by 2 bases; bases with no gene match: 5. The CDR3 consists of 14 residues. Here the CDR3 reads CASSLTGGTTEAFF. The CDR3 DNA sequence: TGCGCCAGCAGCTTAACAGGGGGGACTACTGAAGCTTTCTTT.

This clone was counted a few times. V is TRBV29-1 and J is TRBJ1-4, with D tentatively TRBD1 (6 bases). The CDR3 spans 13 residues. CDR1 is SQVTM and CDR2 is ANQGSEA in the germline V gene. V dropped 4 bases and J dropped 7 bases, with 13 bases sitting between them. CDR3 loop: CSVVRGVGEKLFF. The CDR3 DNA follows: TGCAGCGTTGTCAGGGGCGTCGGTGAAAAACTGTTTTTT.

This chain links TRBV6-5 with TRBJ2-5, with D possibly TRBD1 on 6 matching bases. V was pared by 6 bases and J by 11 bases, with 16 bases between. The CDR3 is 12 amino acids. Germline CDR1 and CDR2: MNHEY and SVGAGI. The CDR3 DNA reads TGTGCCAGCAGAAGGGACAACTACGAACAGTACTTC. It specifies CASRRDNYEQYF.

The chain joins TRBV7-9 to TRBJ2-7; possibly TRBD2 for D (5 bases). Germline CDR1 reads SEHNR; CDR2 reads FQNEAQ (reference sequence). The CDR3 totals 15 residues. V dropped 4 bases and J dropped 5 bases, with 18 bases sitting between them. For the CDR3, the DNA is TGTGCCAGCAGCTCCCCGACTACTTCGGTCCACGAGCAGTACTTC. It is translated as CASSSPTTSVHEQYF.

The rearrangement joins TRBV10-3 to TRBJ2-1, with 8 bases identical to TRBD2. Trimming cost V 0 bases and J 3 bases; bases outside gene matches: 10. Germline assignment: CDR1 ENHRY and CDR2 SYGVKD. This CDR3 has 18 residues. This CDR3 reads CAISESGLAGGSYNEQFF. CDR3 sequence (DNA): TGTGCCATCAGTGAGTCGGGCTTGGCGGGAGGCAGCTACAATGAGCAGTTCTTC.

V and J are TRBV14 and TRBJ1-1; D remains unclear. V lost 1 base, J lost 1 base, and 7 bases lay in between. CDR1 SGHDN and CDR2 FVKESK come from the germline V gene. CDR3 length: 14 residues. The CDR3 nucleotides are TGTGCCAGCAGCCAAGTTAGAACGAACACTGAAGCTTTCTTT. Translation: CASSQVRTNTEAFF.

V usage is TRBV6-1 and J usage is TRBJ1-2; the match to TRBD1 covers 8 bases. The germline V gene has CDR1 MNHNS and CDR2 SASEGT. This CDR3 has 16 residues. Trimming took 4 bases from V and 6 from J; bases not matched to a gene: 13. This CDR3 is CASSATQGAIGNGYTF. The CDR3 coding sequence is TGTGCCAGCAGTGCGACCCAGGGGGCGATCGGTAATGGCTACACCTTC.

This chain joins TRBV27 and TRBJ1-1, with 7 bases identical to TRBD1. V dropped 5 bases and J dropped 1; count of bases not matched to a gene: 7. There are 15 residues in the CDR3. Germline V gene data show CDR1 as MNHEY and CDR2 as SMNVEV (reference sequence). For the CDR3, the DNA is TGTGCCAGCAGTCCCATATGGACAGGGAACACTGAAGCTTTCTTT. The encoded protein is CASSPIWTGNTEAFF.